A few counts support the clone carrying this TCR beta chain. The antigen remains undetermined. CDR3 length: 13 residues. V was trimmed by 7 bases and J by 3 bases, leaving 11 bases between them. Per the germline V gene, CDR1 is MDHEN and CDR2 is SYDVKM. This entry comes from a study of response to subunit inactivated influenza vaccine. Study-level points and caveats: Each seasonal flu vaccination may recruit only limited new T cells, authors suggested.

TCRdb fed the RT-PCR reads into MiXCR, producing one record per CDR3 protein. Of about 650,000 distinct CDR3 sequences listed, 14% are singletons. The clonotype was recovered from a man in his fifties who received an inactivated influenza vaccine. J is TRBJ2-3 and V is TRBV28; D might be TRBD2 (6 bases). The specimen comprised PBMCs from blood, sampled less than 15 days before vaccination. The CDR3 DNA sequence: TGTGCCAGCATGACTAGGACAACAGATACGCAGTATTTT. Residues: CASMTRTTDTQYF.